This record covers a single T cell receptor beta chain. The CDR3 spans 15 residues. Looked up from germline, CDR1 is LGHNA and CDR2 is YNFKEQ. V was clipped by 3 bases and J by 1 base; unmatched bases: 5. TCRdb keeps only in-frame clones here, not all; method: immunoSEQ multiplex PCR. The sample yields 89,000 or so clones, approximately 89% seen once. This specimen comes from a study of control samples from healthy donors and cancer patients. The TCR comes from a man aged 50 to 60 in good health. The material sequenced was blood. V gene TRBV4-2 combines with J gene TRBJ1-1, with TRBD1 identical over 7 bases. The CDR3 region has the DNA TGTGCCAGCAGCCAGACAGGGCAACAGAACACTGAAGCTTTCTTT. Its protein product is CASSQTGQQNTEAFF.